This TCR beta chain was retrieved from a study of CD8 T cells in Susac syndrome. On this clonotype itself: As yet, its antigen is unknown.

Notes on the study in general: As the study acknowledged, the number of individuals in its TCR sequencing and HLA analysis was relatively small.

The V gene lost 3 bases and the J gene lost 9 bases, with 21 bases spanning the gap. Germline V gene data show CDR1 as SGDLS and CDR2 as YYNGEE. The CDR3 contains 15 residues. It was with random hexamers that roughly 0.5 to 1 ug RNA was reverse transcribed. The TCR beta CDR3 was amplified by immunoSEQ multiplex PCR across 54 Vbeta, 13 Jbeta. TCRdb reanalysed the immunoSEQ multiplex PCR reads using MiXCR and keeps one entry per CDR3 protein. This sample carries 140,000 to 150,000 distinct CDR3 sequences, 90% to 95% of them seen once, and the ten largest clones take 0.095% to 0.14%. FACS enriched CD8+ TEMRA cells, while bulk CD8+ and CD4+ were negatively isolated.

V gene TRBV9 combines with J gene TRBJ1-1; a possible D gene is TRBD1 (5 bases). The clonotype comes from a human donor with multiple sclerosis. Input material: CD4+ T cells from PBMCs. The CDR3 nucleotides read TGTGCCAGCAGCGCGGCTTTACGGGACCGTCCAAAAGCTTTCTTT. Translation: CASSAALRDRPKAFF.